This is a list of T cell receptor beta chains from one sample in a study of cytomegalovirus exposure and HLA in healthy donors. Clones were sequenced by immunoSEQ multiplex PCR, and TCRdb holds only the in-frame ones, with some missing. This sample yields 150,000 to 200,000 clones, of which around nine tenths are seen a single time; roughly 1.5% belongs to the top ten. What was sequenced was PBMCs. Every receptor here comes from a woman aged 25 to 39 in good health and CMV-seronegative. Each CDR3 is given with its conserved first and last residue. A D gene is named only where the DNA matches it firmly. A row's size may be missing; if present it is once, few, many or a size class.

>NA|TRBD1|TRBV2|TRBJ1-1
CASSSGQGESGTEAFF
TGTGCCAGCAGTTCTGGACAGGGGGAGTCAGGAACTGAAGCTTTCTTT
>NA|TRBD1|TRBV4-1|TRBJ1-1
CASSQGTGGVTEAFF
TGCGCCAGCAGCCAGGGTACAGGGGGCGTCACTGAAGCTTTCTTT
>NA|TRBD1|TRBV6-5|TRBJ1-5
CASSFGQGDNQPQHF
TGTGCCAGCTCCTTCGGACAGGGTGATAATCAGCCCCAGCATTTT
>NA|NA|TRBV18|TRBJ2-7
CASSPIGGGLSYEQYF
TGTGCCAGCTCACCAATCGGAGGGGGCCTCTCCTACGAGCAGTACTTC
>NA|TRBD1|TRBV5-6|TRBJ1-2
CATKAGGYFGYTF
TGTGCCACCAAGGCAGGGGGCTACTTCGGCTACACCTTC
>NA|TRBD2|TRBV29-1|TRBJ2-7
CSALSTSGGWEQYF
TGCAGCGCTTTATCAACTAGCGGGGGGTGGGAGCAGTACTTC
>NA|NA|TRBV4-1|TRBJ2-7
CASSLRQEGPSYEQYF
TGCGCCAGCAGCCTCAGGCAGGAGGGTCCCTCCTACGAGCAGTACTTC
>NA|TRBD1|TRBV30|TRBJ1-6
CAWAQGGSNSPLHF
TGTGCCTGGGCTCAGGGGGGAAGTAATTCACCCCTCCACTTT
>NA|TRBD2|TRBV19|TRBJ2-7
CASSAGGRAYEQYF
TGTGCCAGTAGTGCGGGAGGCAGAGCCTACGAGCAGTACTTC
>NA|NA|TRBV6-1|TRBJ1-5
CASSETGRSQPQHF
TGTGCCAGCAGTGAAACGGGGAGGAGCCAGCCCCAGCATTTT
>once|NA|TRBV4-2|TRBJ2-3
CASSQTRGGGDTQYF
TGTGCCAGCAGCCAAACCAGGGGCGGGGGAGATACGCAGTATTTT
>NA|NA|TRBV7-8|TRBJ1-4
CASSPPRQTNEKLFF
TGTGCCAGCAGCCCCCCCCGACAGACTAATGAAAAACTGTTTTTT
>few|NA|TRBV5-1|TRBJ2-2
CASSPLGATGELFF
TGCGCCAGCAGCCCTCTGGGGGCGACCGGGGAGCTGTTTTTT
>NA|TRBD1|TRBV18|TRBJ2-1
CASSPQITVGQGSYNEQFF
TGTGCCAGCTCACCACAAATAACCGTTGGACAGGGGTCCTACAATGAGCAGTTCTTC
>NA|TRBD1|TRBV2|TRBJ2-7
CASSVETGDEQYF
TGTGCCAGCAGTGTTGAGACAGGGGACGAGCAGTACTTC
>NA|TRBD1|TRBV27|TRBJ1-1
CASSLAGQVTWAFF
TGTGCCAGCAGTTTAGCGGGACAGGTGACGTGGGCTTTCTTT
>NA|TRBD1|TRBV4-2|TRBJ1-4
CASSLYRGRGEKLFF
TGTGCCAGCAGCCTCTACAGGGGGCGGGGTGAAAAACTGTTTTTT
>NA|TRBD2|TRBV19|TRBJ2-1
CASQRGNRNEQFF
TGTGCCAGCCAGCGGGGAAACCGAAATGAGCAGTTCTTC
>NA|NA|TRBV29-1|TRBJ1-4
CSVAGALERKLFF
TGCAGCGTCGCAGGGGCTTTGGAGCGGAAACTGTTTTTT
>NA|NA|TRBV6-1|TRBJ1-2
CASSSLGGYGYTF
TGTGCCAGCAGTTCTCTGGGGGGCTATGGCTACACCTTC
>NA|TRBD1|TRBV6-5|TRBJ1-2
CASSGGQEYGYTF
TGTGCCAGCAGCGGAGGACAGGAATATGGCTACACCTTC
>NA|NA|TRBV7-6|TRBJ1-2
CASSSRTDHYGYTF
TGTGCCAGCAGCTCGAGGACAGATCACTATGGCTACACCTTC